Listed here are 21 T cell receptor beta chains from one sample, sequenced in a study of cytomegalovirus exposure and HLA in healthy donors. Use of 60 Vbeta and 13 Jbeta primers characterized the PCR. Data came from immunoSEQ multiplex PCR; TCRdb stores just in-frame clones and leaves some out. This repertoire includes about 48,000 clones. Sequencing was done on a sample of PBMCs. The receptors were gathered from a woman aged 40 to 50 in good health and CMV-seronegative.

About this clone: The same CDR3 can be traced to other DNA sequences in this sample. V is TRBV6-5 and J is TRBJ1-1; D is ambiguous. CDR1 and CDR2 from the germline V gene are MNHEY and SVGAGI. The CDR3 covers 13 residues. Trimming removed 2 bases at V and 3 bases at J, with 7 bases between. CDR3 nucleotide sequence: TGTGCCAGCAGTTACCGGGGAGACACTGAAGCTTTCTTT. Translation gives CASSYRGDTEAFF.

V usage is TRBV2 and J usage is TRBJ1-1; no clear D gene. CDR1 SNHLY and CDR2 FYNNEI come from the germline V gene. This CDR3 is 14 amino acids long. Trimming pared 5 bases from V and 11 bases from J, leaving 21 bases between. This CDR3 reads CASSISSGESVAFF. The CDR3 DNA reads as TGTGCCAGCAGTATATCCTCCGGGGAGAGCGTGGCTTTCTTT.

The rearrangement joins TRBV4-2 to TRBJ2-7; no definite D call. V lost 0 bases to trimming and J lost 0 bases, with 9 bases between them. CDR3 length equals 15 residues. Germline CDR1 and CDR2: LGHNA and YNFKEQ. The CDR3 DNA reads TGTGCCAGCAGCCAAGATACCACAGACTCCTACGAGCAGTACTTC. The encoded protein is CASSQDTTDSYEQYF.

The genes are TRBV7-2 and TRBJ2-7; 8 bases agree with TRBD2. The V gene end was trimmed by 3 bases and the J gene end by 3 bases; junction bases not matched to a gene: 10. This CDR3 region has 16 residues. Germline V gives CDR1 SGHTA, CDR2 FQGNSA. CDR3 DNA: TGTGCCAGCAGCTTGGGTCGAGGACTAGCTTACTACGAGCAGTACTTC. It codes for CASSLGRGLAYYEQYF.

About this clone: Other DNA sequences from this sample encode an identical CDR3 as well. The rearrangement links TRBV28 to TRBJ2-7; D not resolved. CDR3 length: 15 amino acids. Trimming removed 6 bases from V and 6 bases from J, with 21 bases in between. Germline V gene sequence: CDR1 MDHEN, CDR2 SYDVKM. The CDR3 reads CASSPWATPPAEQYF. CDR3 nucleotide sequence: TGTGCCAGCAGCCCCTGGGCGACACCCCCCGCCGAGCAGTACTTC. Full variable domain (outside the CDR3, taken from reference TRBV28 and TRBJ2-7): DVKVTQSSRYLVKRTGEKVFLECVQDMDHENMFWYRQDPGLGLRLIYFSYDVKMKEKGDIPEGYSVSREKKERFSLILESASTNQTSMYLCASSPWATPPAEQYFGPGTRLTVT.

The chain carries TRBV7-2 and TRBJ2-7; TRBD2 matches at 10 bases. Germline CDR1 SGHTA, CDR2 FQGNSA. The CDR3 runs 13 residues. The J segment lost 9 bases and the V segment lost 3 bases, leaving 5 bases of the junction unmatched. The CDR3 sequence: CASSFLAGERQYF. The DNA of the CDR3 is TGTGCCAGCAGCTTTCTAGCGGGAGAACGGCAGTACTTC.

The chain couples TRBV6-5 to TRBJ2-7, with 8 bases matching TRBD2. Looked up from germline, CDR1 is MNHEY and CDR2 is SVGAGI. The ends lost 4 bases at V and 2 bases at J; junction bases unmatched: 10. The CDR3 sequence is 16 residues long. The CDR3 region has the DNA TGTGCCAGCAGTTCCATAAGCGGGAGTGGGGCCTACGAGCAGTACTTC. Translation: CASSSISGSGAYEQYF.

This chain uses TRBV5-6 with TRBJ1-1, with 7 positions matching TRBD1. This CDR3 comprises 15 residues. V was pared by 0 bases and J by 0 bases, with 2 bases of the junction left unmatched. Germline lookup yields CDR1 SGHDT and CDR2 YYEEEE. Here the CDR3 reads CASSLVGGMNTEAFF. CDR3 sequence (DNA): TGTGCCAGCAGCTTGGTAGGGGGCATGAACACTGAAGCTTTCTTT.

The V gene is TRBV19, the J gene TRBJ2-3, with D possibly matching TRBD1 (5 bases). Germline CDR1 is LNHDA and CDR2 is SQIVND (reference sequence). This CDR3 comprises 14 residues. Trimming pared 5 bases from V and 3 bases from J, leaving 12 bases between. The CDR3 DNA sequence: TGTGCCAGTAGTGCCACGACAGTTACAGATACGCAGTATTTT. Encoded protein: CASSATTVTDTQYF.

The V gene is TRBV18, the J gene TRBJ2-7, with D possibly matching TRBD2 (5 bases). From germline, CDR1 is KGHSH and CDR2 LQKENI. This CDR3 is built from 14 residues. V lost 3 bases to trimming and J lost 4 bases, with 13 bases between them. CDR3 amino acids: CASSPTPGVYEQYF. The CDR3 region has the DNA TGTGCCAGCTCACCCACCCCCGGGGTATACGAGCAGTACTTC.

The rearrangement uses TRBV5-1 and TRBJ2-5; the match to TRBD1 covers 10 bases. The J segment lost 4 bases and the V segment lost 7 bases, leaving 1 base of the junction unmatched. This CDR3 comprises 12 residues. Germline loops: CDR1 SGHRS, CDR2 YFSETQ. The CDR3 here is CASGTGVETQYF. CDR3 DNA sequence: TGCGCCAGCGGGACAGGGGTAGAGACCCAGTACTTC.

This chain joins TRBV2 and TRBJ2-5; D possibly corresponds to TRBD2 (6 bases). Trimming took 2 bases from V and 3 from J, leaving 13 bases between them. The CDR3 spans 15 residues. The germline CDR1 and CDR2 sequences are SNHLY and FYNNEI. The CDR3 coding sequence is TGTGCCAGCAGTGAACTTGGGACTCGAGAAGAGACCCAGTACTTC. Translated, it gives CASSELGTREETQYF.

The V call is TRBV30, the J call TRBJ1-1; no clear D. Germline V gives CDR1 GTSNPN, CDR2 SVGIG (reference sequence). The V end was cut by 1 base, the J end by 0 bases, with 6 bases between. This CDR3 comprises 13 residues. The DNA for the CDR3 is TGTGCCTGGAGTGCCCGAGTGAACACTGAAGCTTTCTTT. Translated: CAWSARVNTEAFF.

This sequence joins TRBV9 and TRBJ2-1; no reliable D call. Trimming left V 3 bases short and J 8 bases short, with 9 bases between. Germline CDR1 and CDR2: SGDLS and YYNGEE. CDR3 length: 12 residues. The CDR3 loop reads CASSAPFHEQFF. As DNA, the CDR3 is TGTGCCAGCAGCGCCCCCTTCCATGAGCAGTTCTTC.

Here the CDR3 DNA reads TGTGCCAGCAGAGGACAGGGGGATCAGCCCCAGCATTTT. This translates into CASRGQGDQPQHF. The rearrangement links TRBV25-1 to TRBJ1-5, with 10 bases identical to TRBD1. Trimming cost V 6 bases and J 5 bases; bases outside gene matches: 1. CDR1 is MGHDK, CDR2 SYGVNS, per germline. The CDR3 loop spans 13 amino acids.

This chain links TRBV25-1 with TRBJ2-2; D gene uncertain. This CDR3 comprises 12 residues. Trimming shortened V by 5 bases and J by 4 bases, and 5 bases separated the two germline ends. Looked up from germline, CDR1 is MGHDK and CDR2 is SYGVNS. CDR3 loop: CASSTGTGELFF. The CDR3 DNA sequence: TGTGCCAGCAGTACGGGCACCGGGGAGCTGTTTTTT. Using reference TRBV25-1 and TRBJ2-2 for the parts outside the CDR3, the full variable domain is EADIYQTPRYLVIGTGKKITLECSQTMGHDKMYWYQQDPGMELHLIHYSYGVNSTEKGDLSSESTVSRIRTEHFPLTLESARPSHTSQYLCASSTGTGELFFGEGSRLTVL.

The chain has TRBV6-6 and TRBJ2-7; 12 bases line up with TRBD2. CDR3 length: 14 residues. Per germline, CDR1 MNHNY and CDR2 SVGAGI (reference sequence). The J segment lost 7 bases and the V segment lost 8 bases, leaving 9 bases of the junction unmatched. CDR3 bases: TGTGCCAGCCGCAGACTAGCGGGAGTAGGGGAGCAGTACTTC. This sequence encodes CASRRLAGVGEQYF.

This chain connects TRBV6-1 to TRBJ1-1, with 7 positions matching TRBD1. Germline loops: CDR1 MNHNS, CDR2 SASEGT. The CDR3 consists of 15 residues. With V trimmed by 1 base and J by 7 bases, 9 bases remained unmatched. CDR3 region: CASSEVAGGVGEAFF. In DNA, the CDR3 is TGTGCCAGCAGTGAAGTGGCAGGGGGTGTGGGTGAAGCTTTCTTT.

J is TRBJ2-1 and V is TRBV7-9, with 9 positions matching TRBD2. Unmatched junction bases numbered 13, after V lost 5 bases and J lost 8 bases. The CDR3 has 16 amino acids. Germline V gene sequence: CDR1 SEHNR, CDR2 FQNEAQ (reference sequence). Here the CDR3 DNA reads TGTGCCAGCAGCCCCAGGATAGCGGGAGACAGTGATGAGCAGTTCTTC. Residues: CASSPRIAGDSDEQFF.

The rearrangement uses TRBV4-2 and TRBJ2-7; TRBD2 agrees at 12 bases. The CDR3 extends over 17 amino acids. CDR1 is LGHNA, CDR2 YNFKEQ, per germline. Germline trimming cut 4 bases from V and 5 bases from J; bases unmatched to any gene: 12. This CDR3 reads CASSPSFRLAGANEQYF. The CDR3 nucleotides are TGTGCCAGCAGCCCCTCCTTTCGACTAGCGGGAGCGAACGAGCAGTACTTC.

The V call is TRBV10-1, the J call TRBJ2-7; 10 nucleotides line up with TRBD2. With 0 bases clipped from V and 2 bases from J, the junction kept 13 bases outside the gene matches. CDR1 is WNHNN, CDR2 SYGVQD, per germline (reference sequence). This CDR3 has 19 residues. CDR3 sequence reads: CASSESVLAGDWRPYEQYF. In DNA form, the CDR3 reads TGCGCCAGCAGTGAGTCGGTTCTAGCGGGAGACTGGCGACCCTACGAGCAGTACTTC.